The sequence of this TCR beta chain was determined in a study of identical twins' blood T cells. TCR cDNA libraries came from RNA via a modified published protocol. Each TCR cDNA library carried sample-specific barcodes on both ends. Authors' analysis steps: Each library had roughly 2 to 3.6 million CDR3 reads and about 90,000 to nearly 550,000 clonotypes. TCRdb recomputed calls from the 5' RACE reads with MiXCR, one row per CDR3 protein. These V and J calls rely on TCRdb rather than the paper's analysis. The sample lists fewer than 450,000 distinct CDR3 sequences; about 28% were seen once. There are 15 residues in the CDR3. Looked up from germline, CDR1 is SGDLS and CDR2 is YYNGEE. V was shortened by 1 base and J by 4 bases, with 12 bases between the two germline ends.

The source is a woman aged 18 to 50 in good health. The chain recombines TRBV9 with TRBJ2-1; D assignment may be TRBD1 or TRBD2 (6 bases each). Sequences were obtained from PBMCs. This CDR3 reads CASSVIGGQYNEQFF. The CDR3 DNA follows: TGTGCCAGCAGCGTAATTGGGGGGCAGTACAATGAGCAGTTCTTC. Full variable domain (rest looked up from reference TRBV9 and TRBJ2-1): DSGVTQTPKHLITATGQRVTLRCSPRSGDLSVYWYQQSLDQGLQFLIQYYNGEERAKGNILERFSAQQFPDLHSELNLSSLELGDSALYFCASSVIGGQYNEQFFGPGTRLTVL.